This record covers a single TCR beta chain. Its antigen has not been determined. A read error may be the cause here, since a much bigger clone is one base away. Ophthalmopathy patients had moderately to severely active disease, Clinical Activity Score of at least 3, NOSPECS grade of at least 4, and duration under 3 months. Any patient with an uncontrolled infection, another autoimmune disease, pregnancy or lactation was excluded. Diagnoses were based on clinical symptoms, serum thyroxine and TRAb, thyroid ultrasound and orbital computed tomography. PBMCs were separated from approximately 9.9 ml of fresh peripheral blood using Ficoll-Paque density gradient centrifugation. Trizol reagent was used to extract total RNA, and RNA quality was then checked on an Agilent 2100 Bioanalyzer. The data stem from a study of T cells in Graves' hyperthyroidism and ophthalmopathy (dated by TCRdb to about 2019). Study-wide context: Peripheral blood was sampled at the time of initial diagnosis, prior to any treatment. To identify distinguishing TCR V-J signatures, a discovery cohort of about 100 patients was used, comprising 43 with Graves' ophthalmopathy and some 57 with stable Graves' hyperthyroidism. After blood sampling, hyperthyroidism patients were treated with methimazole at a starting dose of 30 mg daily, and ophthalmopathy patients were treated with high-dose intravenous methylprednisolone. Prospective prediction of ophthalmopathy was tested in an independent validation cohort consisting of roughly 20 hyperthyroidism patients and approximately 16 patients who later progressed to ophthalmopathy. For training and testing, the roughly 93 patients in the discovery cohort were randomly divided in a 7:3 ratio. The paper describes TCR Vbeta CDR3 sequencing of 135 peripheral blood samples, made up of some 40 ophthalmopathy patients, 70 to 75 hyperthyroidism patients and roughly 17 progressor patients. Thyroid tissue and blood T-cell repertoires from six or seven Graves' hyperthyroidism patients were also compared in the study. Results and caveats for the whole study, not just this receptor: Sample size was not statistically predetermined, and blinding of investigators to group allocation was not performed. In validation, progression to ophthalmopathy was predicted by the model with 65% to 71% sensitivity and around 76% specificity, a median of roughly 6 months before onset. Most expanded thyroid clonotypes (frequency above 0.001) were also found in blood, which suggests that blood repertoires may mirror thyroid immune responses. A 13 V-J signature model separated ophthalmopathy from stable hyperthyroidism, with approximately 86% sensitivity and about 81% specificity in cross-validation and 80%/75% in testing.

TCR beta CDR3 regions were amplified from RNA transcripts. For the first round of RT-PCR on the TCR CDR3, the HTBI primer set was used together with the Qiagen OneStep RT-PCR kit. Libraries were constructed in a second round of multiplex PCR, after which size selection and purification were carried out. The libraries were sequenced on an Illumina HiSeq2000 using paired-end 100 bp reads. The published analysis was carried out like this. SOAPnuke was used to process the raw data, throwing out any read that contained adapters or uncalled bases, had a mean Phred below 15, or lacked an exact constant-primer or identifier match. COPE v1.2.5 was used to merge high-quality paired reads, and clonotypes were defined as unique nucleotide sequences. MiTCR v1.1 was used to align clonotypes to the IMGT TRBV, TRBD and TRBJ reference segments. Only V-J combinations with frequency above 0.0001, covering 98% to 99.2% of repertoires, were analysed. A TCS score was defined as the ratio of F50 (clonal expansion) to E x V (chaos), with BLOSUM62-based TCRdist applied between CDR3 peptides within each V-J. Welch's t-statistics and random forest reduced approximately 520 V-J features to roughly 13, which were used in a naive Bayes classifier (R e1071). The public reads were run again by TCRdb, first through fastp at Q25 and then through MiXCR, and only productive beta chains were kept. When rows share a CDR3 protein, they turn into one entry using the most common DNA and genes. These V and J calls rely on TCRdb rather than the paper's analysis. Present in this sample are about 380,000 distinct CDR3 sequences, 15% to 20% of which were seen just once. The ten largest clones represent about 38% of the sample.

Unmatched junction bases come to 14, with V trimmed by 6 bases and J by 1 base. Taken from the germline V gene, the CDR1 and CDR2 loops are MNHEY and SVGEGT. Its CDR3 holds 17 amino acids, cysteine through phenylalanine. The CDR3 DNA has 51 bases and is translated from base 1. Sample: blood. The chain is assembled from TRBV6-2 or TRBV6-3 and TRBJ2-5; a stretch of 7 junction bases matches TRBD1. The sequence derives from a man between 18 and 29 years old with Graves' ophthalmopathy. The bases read TGTGCCAGCAGCTCCGGGACAGTCGTTACTTCCCAAGAGACCCAGTACTTC. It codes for CASSSGTVVTSQETQYF.